This T cell receptor beta chain appears in the sequencing data of a study of response to subunit inactivated influenza vaccine. Findings and caveats of the study: Every seasonal influenza vaccination brings in few new T cells, the authors suggested.

Via MiXCR, TCRdb re-called the RT-PCR reads, giving one row per CDR3 protein. The sample has over 400,000 distinct CDR3 sequences; 10% to 15% are singletons. In its sample, this clonotype was seen a few times. Its antigen is unknown. Between the trimmed V and J ends, which lost 5 bases and 4 bases, there was a span of 15 bases. The V gene's germline CDR1 is SGHTA and CDR2 FQGNSA. The CDR3 loop spans 15 amino acids. The sequence was obtained from a man aged 45-65 years who received an inactivated influenza vaccine. The chain couples TRBV7-2 to TRBJ1-5; D is unclear. Source: PBMCs from blood, taken 40 to 50 days after vaccination. CDR3 sequence (DNA): TGTGCCAGCAGCCCTCAGTCCCAAACGAATCAGCCCCAGCATTTT. Amino acids: CASSPQSQTNQPQHF.